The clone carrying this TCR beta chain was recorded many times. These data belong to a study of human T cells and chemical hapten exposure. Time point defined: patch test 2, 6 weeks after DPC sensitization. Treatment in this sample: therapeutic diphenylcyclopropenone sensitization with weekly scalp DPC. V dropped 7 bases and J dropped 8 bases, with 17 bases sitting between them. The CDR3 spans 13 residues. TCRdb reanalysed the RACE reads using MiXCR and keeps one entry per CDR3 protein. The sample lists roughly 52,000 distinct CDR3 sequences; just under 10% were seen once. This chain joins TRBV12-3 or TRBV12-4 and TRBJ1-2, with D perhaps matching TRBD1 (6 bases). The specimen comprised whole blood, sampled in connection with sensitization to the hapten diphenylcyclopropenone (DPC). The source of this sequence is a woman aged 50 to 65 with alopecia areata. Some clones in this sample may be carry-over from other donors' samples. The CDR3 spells CASTQYPQGGYTF. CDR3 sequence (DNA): TGTGCCAGCACCCAATACCCACAGGGAGGCTACACCTTC.